The 25 T cell receptor beta chains given below trace back to one sample, sequenced in a study of early stage breast cancer tumors. Sequencing used immunoSEQ multiplex PCR; TCRdb keeps in-frame clones, though not all of them. Counted here are about 21,000 clones, about 78% occurring once; the ten biggest clones make up around a quarter. The sequenced sample was blood. The receptor set was obtained from a person aged 55-75 years with breast cancer.

The genes are TRBV5-8 and TRBJ2-1; D call uncertain. The V and J ends lost 0 bases and 0 bases respectively, with 10 bases between them. The CDR3 is made up of 16 amino acids. The V gene's germline CDR1 is SGHTS and CDR2 YDEGEE. The CDR3 sequence is CASSLGWANSYNEQFF. Here the CDR3 DNA reads TGTGCCAGCAGCTTGGGTTGGGCTAACTCCTACAATGAGCAGTTCTTC.

The chain recombines TRBV4-1 with TRBJ2-2; the D call may be TRBD1 or TRBD2 (5 bases each). Per the germline V gene, CDR1 is MGHRA and CDR2 is YSYEKL. The CDR3 sequence is 16 residues long. With 4 bases removed from V and 0 bases from J, the gap between germline ends came to 12 bases. The CDR3 reads CASSRLWGSNTGELFF. The CDR3 nucleotides are TGCGCCAGCAGCCGACTTTGGGGGTCGAACACCGGGGAGCTGTTTTTT.

The rearrangement uses TRBV30 and TRBJ2-3, with 9 nucleotides matching TRBD2. This CDR3 comprises 19 residues. V shed 4 bases, J shed 2 bases, and the junction held 19 bases outside the gene matches. The germline CDR1 and CDR2 sequences are GTSNPN and SVGIG (reference sequence). CDR3 loop: CAWKPSGLALLAYTDTQYF. The CDR3 DNA follows: TGTGCCTGGAAACCCTCGGGACTAGCTCTTTTGGCCTACACAGATACGCAGTATTTT.

This clone was recorded once. The V and J genes are TRBV25-1 and TRBJ2-7; no reliable D call. The germline V and J ends were trimmed by 5 bases and 1 base, with 9 bases remaining between them. The CDR3 contains 13 residues. Germline values: CDR1 MGHDK, CDR2 SYGVNS. CDR3 DNA: TGTGCCAGCAGTAAAATGGGTTCCTACGAGCAGTACTTC. Translated: CASSKMGSYEQYF.

V is TRBV6-1 and J is TRBJ1-3; D remains unclear. The V end was cut by 3 bases, the J end by 0 bases, with 9 bases between. Per the germline V gene, CDR1 is MNHNS and CDR2 is SASEGT. The CDR3 sequence is 15 residues long. For the CDR3, the DNA is TGTGCCAGCAGTGATAATTGGGACTCTGGAAACACCATATATTTT. Translation gives CASSDNWDSGNTIYF.

CDR3 residues: CASRPGTGWNEQFF. DNA for the CDR3: TGTGCCAGCAGACCCGGGACAGGGTGGAATGAGCAGTTCTTC. The genes are TRBV6-5 and TRBJ2-1; the match to TRBD1 covers 9 bases. Germline loops: CDR1 MNHEY, CDR2 SVGAGI. The CDR3 is 14 residues long. Trimming cost V 6 bases and J 7 bases; bases outside gene matches: 7.

The rearrangement links TRBV7-9 to TRBJ2-7; D possibly uses TRBD1 or TRBD2 (5 bases each). Germline V gene data show CDR1 as SEHNR and CDR2 as FQNEAQ (reference sequence). The CDR3 consists of 13 residues. V was shortened by 7 bases and J by 1 base, with 11 bases between the two germline ends. The CDR3 coding sequence is TGTGCCAGCACCGGGACGGTATCCTACGAGCAGTACTTC. Protein: CASTGTVSYEQYF.

The chain has TRBV11-2 and TRBJ2-1; 8 bases align to TRBD1. The ends lost 0 bases at V and 3 bases at J; junction bases unmatched: 7. CDR1 and CDR2 (germline): SGHAT, FQNNGV. CDR3 size: 17 residues. DNA for the CDR3: TGTGCCAGCAGCTTAGAGGTCCAGGGGGCAGGCTACAATGAGCAGTTCTTC. Its translation is CASSLEVQGAGYNEQFF.

In this sample, this clone turned up a few times. The chain links TRBV2 to TRBJ2-7, with 9 bases matching TRBD2. CDR1 and CDR2 from the germline V gene are SNHLY and FYNNEI. V was clipped by 8 bases and J by 2 bases; unmatched bases: 16. The CDR3 contains 17 residues. The chain's CDR3 is CASEGLPLAGAAYEQYF. The CDR3 nucleotides are TGTGCCAGCGAAGGGTTACCGTTAGCGGGAGCGGCCTACGAGCAGTACTTC.

The rearrangement uses TRBV9 and TRBJ2-7; D uncertain. The ends were cut back, 4 bases at V and 3 bases at J, with 14 bases in the middle. Germline V lookup: CDR1 SGDLS, CDR2 YYNGEE. The CDR3 has 14 residues. CDR3 nucleotide sequence: TGTGCCAGCAGCCCGTCGCACAGAAACTACGAGCAGTACTTC. This sequence encodes CASSPSHRNYEQYF.

The chain uses TRBV5-1 and TRBJ2-3; the D is unclear. Germline values: CDR1 SGHRS, CDR2 YFSETQ. Trimming shortened V by 0 bases and J by 0 bases, and 8 bases separated the two germline ends. The CDR3 is 15 residues long. CDR3 DNA: TGCGCCAGCAGCTTGGCGGGCTTAAGCACAGATACGCAGTATTTT. Protein sequence: CASSLAGLSTDTQYF. Based on the CDR3 plus reference TRBV5-1 and TRBJ2-3, the full variable domain is KAGVTQTPRYLIKTRGQQVTLSCSPISGHRSVSWYQQTPGQGLQFLFEYFSETQRNKGNFPGRFSGRQFSNSRSEMNVSTLELGDSALYLCASSLAGLSTDTQYFGPGTRLTVL.

The V gene is TRBV19, the J gene TRBJ1-6; possible D gene TRBD1, 6 bases. Per the germline V gene, CDR1 is LNHDA and CDR2 is SQIVND (reference sequence). This CDR3 has 14 amino acids. V gave up 7 bases and J gave up 8 bases, with 15 bases separating them. This CDR3 is CASKLDSVYSPLHF. CDR3 nucleotide sequence: TGTGCCAGTAAGCTGGACAGTGTATATTCACCCCTCCACTTT.

The rearrangement joins TRBV2 to TRBJ1-4, with TRBD1 identical over 9 bases. After removal of 6 bases from V and 6 bases from J, the junction contained 5 bases not matched to a gene. The CDR3 has 14 residues. The V gene's germline CDR1 is SNHLY and CDR2 FYNNEI. DNA for the CDR3: TGTGCCAGCAGCGACCGGGACAGGGATGAAAAACTGTTTTTT. It is translated as CASSDRDRDEKLFF.

This chain connects TRBV12-2 to TRBJ2-3; the DNA was not compared with TRBD1, the D call given in the table. TRBV12-2 is a known pseudogene. The CDR3 sequence is 15 residues long. The CDR3, as DNA: TGTGCAAGTCGCTTAAACAGATCTAGCACAGATACGCAGTATTTT. It encodes CASRLNRSSTDTQYF.

The CDR3: CASSIRDWGNEQFF. CDR3 DNA sequence: TGTGCCAGCAGCATCCGGGACTGGGGGAATGAGCAGTTCTTC. The chain uses TRBV9 and TRBJ2-1, with D perhaps TRBD2 (6 bases). Germline CDR1 reads SGDLS; CDR2 reads YYNGEE. The CDR3 is 14 amino acids. Trimming took off 4 bases at V and 7 bases at J, with 15 bases between the two ends. Together with reference TRBV9 and TRBJ2-1, the CDR3 gives the full variable domain: DSGVTQTPKHLITATGQRVTLRCSPRSGDLSVYWYQQSLDQGLQFLIQYYNGEERAKGNILERFSAQQFPDLHSELNLSSLELGDSALYFCASSIRDWGNEQFFGPGTRLTVL.

The chain combines TRBV18 with TRBJ2-7, with 14 bases aligning to TRBD2. V shed 0 bases and J 3 bases; nucleotides not matched to a gene: 1. CDR3 length: 16 residues. Looked up from germline, CDR1 is KGHSH and CDR2 is LQKENI. The CDR3 protein is CASSPPGLAGVYEQYF. The CDR3, as DNA: TGTGCCAGCTCACCACCGGGACTAGCGGGAGTCTACGAGCAGTACTTC.

This chain uses TRBV19 with TRBJ1-1; maybe TRBD1 (5 bases). The V gene lost 3 bases and the J gene lost 12 bases, with 14 bases spanning the gap. CDR1 is LNHDA, CDR2 SQIVND, per germline (reference sequence). CDR3 length equals 12 residues. The CDR3, as DNA: TGTGCCAGTAGTATGAGCGGGGGTCGCCCTTTCTTT. The encoded protein is CASSMSGGRPFF.

This chain links TRBV29-1 with TRBJ2-3, with D perhaps assigned TRBD1 or TRBD2 (6 bases each). The CDR3 runs to 14 residues. Germline V gives CDR1 SQVTM, CDR2 ANQGSEA. Deletions cut 7 bases from V and 2 bases from J, with 16 bases between. CDR3 DNA sequence: TGCAGCGGAAGGAGGGGGAGGCCCACAGATACGCAGTATTTT. Residues: CSGRRGRPTDTQYF.

The rearrangement uses TRBV10-3 and TRBJ1-2; tentatively, D is TRBD1 (5 bases). The CDR3 length is 12 residues. CDR1 ENHRY and CDR2 SYGVKD come from the germline V gene. The ends were cut back, 2 bases at V and 10 bases at J, with 11 bases in the middle. CDR3 sequence reads: CAISEAVGVYTF. The CDR3 coding sequence is TGTGCCATCAGTGAGGCAGTGGGGGTCTACACCTTC.

This clone was seen only once. The J gene is TRBJ2-3, the V gene TRBV19, with unresolved D. The V gene's germline CDR1 is LNHDA and CDR2 SQIVND (reference sequence). The germline V and J ends were trimmed by 3 bases and 4 bases, with 14 bases remaining between them. The CDR3 contains 15 residues. The CDR3 spells CASSMPSYEADTQYF. CDR3 sequence (DNA): TGTGCCAGTAGTATGCCCTCCTATGAGGCAGATACGCAGTATTTT.

The chain has TRBV7-3 and TRBJ2-2, with D hard to call. Germline CDR1 reads SGHTA; CDR2 reads FQGTGA. V lost 5 bases and J lost 5, with 9 bases in between. The CDR3 consists of 13 residues. In DNA, the CDR3 is TGTGCCAGCAGCCCCCAGGATACCGGGGAGCTGTTTTTT. Its protein product is CASSPQDTGELFF.

This clone was recorded once. In DNA form, the CDR3 reads TGCGCCAGCAGCTTGGGCGGGGGCCTCACCATATATTTT. It specifies CASSLGGGLTIYF. V usage is TRBV5-1 and J usage is TRBJ1-3; D possibly corresponds to TRBD1 (6 bases). The germline V and J ends were trimmed by 0 bases and 9 bases, with 10 bases remaining between them. The CDR3 has 13 residues. Germline V gives CDR1 SGHRS, CDR2 YFSETQ.

V is TRBV14 and J is TRBJ2-1; D might be TRBD2 (5 bases). Trimming took off 6 bases at V and 7 bases at J, with 19 bases between the two ends. Germline assignment: CDR1 SGHDN and CDR2 FVKESK. The CDR3 has 15 residues. The CDR3 protein is CASSRGGSPINEQFF. DNA for the CDR3: TGTGCCAGCAGTAGAGGTGGGAGCCCAATAAATGAGCAGTTCTTC.

V is TRBV9 and J is TRBJ2-1; D not certain. The germline gives CDR1 SGDLS, CDR2 YYNGEE. This CDR3 is 14 amino acids long. With 2 bases removed from V and 5 bases from J, the gap between germline ends came to 11 bases. The CDR3 sequence: CASSVVPSNNEQFF. CDR3 bases: TGTGCCAGCAGCGTGGTCCCTAGTAACAATGAGCAGTTCTTC.

The J gene is TRBJ2-6, the V gene TRBV11-1; no reliable D call. Germline V gene lookup returns CDR1 SGHAT and CDR2 FQDESV (reference sequence). The CDR3 covers 13 residues. V lost 7 bases to trimming and J lost 0 bases, with 4 bases between them. The CDR3: CASTRSGANVLTF. For the CDR3, the DNA is TGTGCCAGCACCCGCTCTGGGGCCAACGTCCTGACTTTC.